These 25 T cell receptor beta chains came from one sample sequenced in a study of control samples from healthy donors and cancer patients. Profiled with immunoSEQ multiplex PCR; TCRdb holds only in-frame clones, not every one. The top ten clones hold 1.3% to 1.5% of a sample with 150,000 to 200,000 clones, roughly 92% of them seen once. The sample taken for sequencing was blood. These receptors originate from a woman between 18 and 29 years old in good health.

V is TRBV3-1 (or the pseudogene TRBV3-2) and J is TRBJ1-3; D may be TRBD1 (5 bases). The CDR3 is 15 residues long. Deletions cut 5 bases from V and 3 bases from J, with 14 bases between. The germline V gene encodes CDR1 LGHDT and CDR2 YNNKEL (reference sequence). The chain's CDR3 is CASSSQGAIGNTIYF. DNA for the CDR3: TGTGCCAGCAGCTCCCAGGGCGCGATTGGAAACACCATATATTTT.

The V call is TRBV15, the J call TRBJ1-1; TRBD1 matches 8 bases. The germline V gene encodes CDR1 LNHNV and CDR2 YYDKDF (reference sequence). With 5 bases clipped from V and 1 base from J, the junction kept 3 bases outside the gene matches. The CDR3 has 14 amino acids. Here the CDR3 DNA reads TGTGCCACCAGCGGGGACAGGCGGAACACTGAAGCTTTCTTT. Translated, it gives CATSGDRRNTEAFF. Variable domain in full (rest from reference TRBV15 and TRBJ1-1): DAMVIQNPRYQVTQFGKPVTLSCSQTLNHNVMYWYQQKSSQAPKLLFHYYDKDFNNEADTPDNFQSRRPNTSFCFLDIRSPGLGDTAMYLCATSGDRRNTEAFFGQGTRLTVV.

This chain uses TRBV28 with TRBJ2-7; 10 positions match TRBD1. V was clipped by 3 bases and J by 0 bases; unmatched bases: 5. The CDR3 spans 16 residues. Per the germline V gene, CDR1 is MDHEN and CDR2 is SYDVKM. The CDR3 nucleotides read TGTGCCAGCAGTTTCCCTCGGACAGGGGGCTCCTACGAGCAGTACTTC. It is translated as CASSFPRTGGSYEQYF.

This clone was seen a handful of times. The V and J genes are TRBV11-2 and TRBJ2-2; TRBD2 agrees at 12 bases. In germline, CDR1 is SGHAT, CDR2 FQNNGV. This CDR3 contains 16 residues. Germline trimming cut 5 bases from V and 5 bases from J; bases unmatched to any gene: 6. CDR3 in DNA: TGTGCCAGCAGCCTCCGGACTAGCGGGGAGACCGGGGAGCTGTTTTTT. Translation: CASSLRTSGETGELFF.

The J gene is TRBJ1-1, the V gene TRBV7-9, with D possibly TRBD1 on 6 matching bases. The V and J ends lost 3 bases and 4 bases respectively, with 9 bases between them. The CDR3 runs to 13 residues. Germline CDR1 and CDR2: SEHNR and FQNEAQ (reference sequence). CDR3 sequence (DNA): TGTGCCAGCAGCTTCAGGGGTGGCACTGAAGCTTTCTTT. This translates into CASSFRGGTEAFF.

This chain connects TRBV29-1 to TRBJ2-3; possible D gene TRBD1, 6 bases. Trimming took 2 bases from V and 3 from J, leaving 12 bases between them. CDR3 length: 14 amino acids. In germline, CDR1 is SQVTM, CDR2 ANQGSEA. DNA for the CDR3: TGCAGCGTTGAACTACACACAGGGACAGATACGCAGTATTTT. Its translation is CSVELHTGTDTQYF.

The rearrangement joins TRBV6-5 to TRBJ1-2; TRBD1 might be the D (6 bases). CDR3 length equals 11 residues. The V gene lost 11 bases and the J gene lost 8 bases, with 15 bases spanning the gap. The germline CDR1 and CDR2 sequences are MNHEY and SVGAGI. The CDR3, as DNA: TGTGCCGCTTACGACAGGACCGGCTACACCTTC. Its protein product is CAAYDRTGYTF.

The chain has TRBV7-8 and TRBJ2-7, with 7 bases that match TRBD2. The CDR3 is 14 amino acids. CDR1 is SGHVS and CDR2 is FQNEAQ in the germline V gene. Trimming cost V 3 bases and J 4 bases; bases outside gene matches: 6. CDR3 nucleotides: TGTGCCAGCAGCTTCGGGGAGGGCCCATACGAGCAGTACTTC. It codes for CASSFGEGPYEQYF.

The chain carries TRBV7-8 and TRBJ2-1, with D maybe TRBD2 (6 bases). The CDR3 runs to 16 residues. Trimming removed 5 bases at V and 5 bases at J, with 19 bases between. The germline gives CDR1 SGHVS, CDR2 FQNEAQ. For the CDR3, the DNA is TGTGCCAGCAGCCAGGTTTTTCGGGGGATCGACAATGAGCAGTTCTTC. Its protein product is CASSQVFRGIDNEQFF.

The V gene is TRBV7-3, the J gene TRBJ1-1; TRBD1 aligns across 7 bases. Germline assignment: CDR1 SGHTA and CDR2 FQGTGA. This CDR3 contains 14 residues. J gave up 3 bases and V 4 bases, and 5 bases lay outside the gene matches. In DNA, the CDR3 is TGTGCCAGCAGCTCGACAGGGTCTGACACTGAAGCTTTCTTT. This codes for CASSSTGSDTEAFF.

This clone was counted a single time. The rearrangement uses TRBV19 and TRBJ1-1; 7 bases line up with TRBD1. Losses at the gene ends were 7 bases for V and 4 bases for J; bases not matched to a gene: 6. In germline, CDR1 is LNHDA, CDR2 SQIVND (reference sequence). CDR3 size: 13 residues. The chain's CDR3 is CASTFAGGTEAFF. For the CDR3, the DNA is TGTGCCAGTACCTTCGCAGGGGGCACTGAAGCTTTCTTT.

The chain has TRBV2 and TRBJ1-5, with D uncertain. The CDR3 totals 12 residues. V shed 6 bases and J shed 8 bases, with 11 bases lying between them. From germline, CDR1 is SNHLY and CDR2 FYNNEI. CDR3 in amino acids: CASSQNREPQHF. The CDR3 bases are TGTGCCAGCAGCCAAAACCGGGAGCCCCAGCATTTT. Combining the CDR3 with reference TRBV2 and TRBJ1-5 gives the whole variable domain EPEVTQTPSHQVTQMGQEVILRCVPISNHLYFYWYRQILGQKVEFLVSFYNNEISEKSEIFDDQFSVERPDGSNFTLKIRSTKLEDSAMYFCASSQNREPQHFGDGTRLSIL.

The chain uses TRBV5-5 and TRBJ1-2; TRBD1 matches 9 bases. J gave up 2 bases and V 0 bases, and 8 bases lay outside the gene matches. Germline assignment: CDR1 SGHKS and CDR2 YYEKEE (reference sequence). The CDR3 is made up of 17 amino acids. The CDR3 here is CASSLEGQGRRNYGYTF. CDR3 nucleotides: TGTGCCAGCAGCTTGGAGGGACAGGGACGGCGAAACTATGGCTACACCTTC.

The chain uses TRBV6-2 or TRBV6-3 and TRBJ1-1; D is possibly TRBD1 (6 bases). The V end was cut by 2 bases, the J end by 4 bases, with 17 bases between. CDR3 length: 16 amino acids. Looked up from germline, CDR1 is MNHEY and CDR2 is SVGEGT. The CDR3, as DNA: TGTGCCAGCAGTTACGAGACCAACAGGGTTGGCACTGAAGCTTTCTTT. This encodes CASSYETNRVGTEAFF.

This clone was seen more than once but under ten times. The V call is TRBV7-2, the J call TRBJ2-3; 7 nucleotides align to TRBD1. The V gene end was trimmed by 5 bases and the J gene end by 2 bases; junction bases not matched to a gene: 7. The CDR3 sequence is 15 residues long. Germline V gene sequence: CDR1 SGHTA, CDR2 FQGNSA. This CDR3 is CASSVGQAATDTQYF. The CDR3 nucleotides read TGTGCCAGCAGCGTAGGACAGGCGGCCACAGATACGCAGTATTTT.

The V gene is TRBV9, the J gene TRBJ1-2, with TRBD1 matching over 7 bases. Unmatched junction bases numbered 10, after V lost 3 bases and J lost 5 bases. The CDR3 loop spans 15 amino acids. Germline V gene sequence: CDR1 SGDLS, CDR2 YYNGEE. CDR3: CASSATTGLTYGYTF. As DNA, the CDR3 is TGTGCCAGCAGCGCGACGACAGGGTTAACTTATGGCTACACCTTC.

The gene calls are TRBV18 and TRBJ1-5; D not resolved. CDR3 size: 12 residues. Germline V CDR1 and CDR2: KGHSH, LQKENI. Trimming removed 0 bases from V and 7 bases from J, with 4 bases in between. The CDR3 spells CASSPPGQPQHF. DNA for the CDR3: TGTGCCAGCTCACCACCTGGCCAGCCCCAGCATTTT.

The gene calls are TRBV9 and TRBJ1-1, with D unresolved. V was pared by 0 bases and J by 0 bases, with 12 bases between. In germline, CDR1 is SGDLS, CDR2 YYNGEE. CDR3 length: 16 residues. The CDR3 DNA is TGTGCCAGCAGCGTAGGAGAGGCAGGAATGAACACTGAAGCTTTCTTT. Amino acids: CASSVGEAGMNTEAFF.

The chain joins TRBV10-3 to TRBJ1-5, with unresolved D. Trimming stripped 5 bases from V and 0 bases from J, with 5 bases between. The CDR3 covers 13 residues. In germline, CDR1 is ENHRY, CDR2 SYGVKD. Here the CDR3 reads CAISPNSNQPQHF. CDR3 nucleotides: TGTGCCATCAGTCCCAATAGCAATCAGCCCCAGCATTTT.

V gene TRBV6-5 combines with J gene TRBJ2-2; 9 nucleotides match TRBD1. With 6 bases clipped from V and 3 bases from J, the junction kept 2 bases outside the gene matches. Germline CDR1 is MNHEY and CDR2 is SVGAGI. The CDR3 contains 14 residues. The CDR3 DNA is TGTGCCAGCAGGCGGACAGGGGACACCGGGGAGCTGTTTTTT. It is translated as CASRRTGDTGELFF.

This sequence joins TRBV7-2 and TRBJ2-3; 11 bases match TRBD1. Unmatched junction bases numbered 8, after V lost 3 bases and J lost 6 bases. Germline-derived CDR1 and CDR2 are SGHTA and FQGNSA. CDR3 length: 16 residues. CDR3 loop: CASSFRGQGGSDTQYF. The CDR3 nucleotides are TGTGCCAGCAGCTTTAGGGGACAGGGGGGTTCCGATACGCAGTATTTT. The full variable domain, in which reference TRBV7-2 and TRBJ2-3 provide the parts outside the CDR3, is GAGVSQSPSNKVTEKGKDVELRCDPISGHTALYWYRQSLGQGLEFLIYFQGNSAPDKSGLPSDRFSAERTGGSVSTLTIQRTQQEDSAVYLCASSFRGQGGSDTQYFGPGTRLTVL.

V and J are TRBV6-2 or TRBV6-3 and TRBJ2-1; 9 bases line up with TRBD1. The CDR3 consists of 17 residues. With 1 base clipped from V and 7 bases from J, the junction kept 11 bases outside the gene matches. Germline V lookup: CDR1 MNHEY, CDR2 SVGEGT. The CDR3 DNA follows: TGTGCCAGCAGTTACTTGGCCGGGACAGGGCTAAATAATGAGCAGTTCTTC. Translation: CASSYLAGTGLNNEQFF.

This rearrangement joins TRBV10-3 to TRBJ1-2, with D unclear. This CDR3 is built from 12 residues. Germline V gives CDR1 ENHRY, CDR2 SYGVKD. V shed 7 bases and J shed 10 bases, with 16 bases lying between them. The chain's CDR3 is CAINPNGGDYTF. The CDR3 nucleotides read TGTGCCATCAACCCTAATGGCGGAGACTACACCTTC.

The rearrangement uses TRBV12-3 or TRBV12-4 and TRBJ2-7, with TRBD1 matching 7 bases. The CDR3 covers 13 residues. J lost 3 bases, V lost 5 bases, and 4 bases had no gene match. The CDR3 here is CASSRRDSYEQYF. CDR3 sequence (DNA): TGTGCCAGCAGTCGACGGGACAGCTACGAGCAGTACTTC.

The V call is TRBV24-1, the J call TRBJ2-7; D is perhaps TRBD2 (6 bases). V shed 0 bases and J shed 6 bases, with 20 bases lying between them. The CDR3 length is 17 residues. Germline loops: CDR1 KGHDR, CDR2 SFDVKD. Written as DNA, the CDR3 is TGTGCCACCAGTGATTTGCGGGGGACCCCTATGTTTAGCGAGCAGTACTTC. Amino acid sequence: CATSDLRGTPMFSEQYF.